In its sample, the clone carrying this T cell receptor beta chain was seen a few times. This sample is part of a study of blood T cell repertoires in COVID-19. Whole-study context: Both acute and convalescent COVID-19 samples were obtained from the United States, Italy and Spain. PBMCs, B-cell-depleted T cells, or T cells were the source of the cDNA or gDNA that made up the material.

Source study methods: Counts of nucleated cells, estimated from reference gene primer amplification, were obtained. Assay used: immunoSEQ multiplex PCR; TCRdb lists only in-frame clones, some missing. V, J and clone size were drawn from that table, and D and trimming were deduced from the DNA. The table records about 250,000 clones, around four fifths of them present only once. Germline V lookup: CDR1 GTSNPN, CDR2 SVGIG (reference sequence). Trimming removed 1 base from V and 7 bases from J; junction bases left unmatched: 6. The CDR3 contains 13 residues. Material for sequencing was peripheral blood. The TCR originated in a man aged 40-55 years with acute or convalescent COVID-19. V gene TRBV30 combines with J gene TRBJ1-1, with 7 bases that match TRBD1. This CDR3 is CAWSAGTADEAFF. The DNA of the CDR3 is TGTGCCTGGAGTGCCGGGACAGCCGATGAAGCTTTCTTT.